A single TCR beta chain is shown here with its context. The CDR3 covers 16 residues. The V and J ends lost 3 bases and 4 bases, in that order; junction bases with no gene match: 5. Germline V gene sequence: CDR1 KGHDR, CDR2 SFDVKD. This sample is drawn from a study of blood T cell repertoires in COVID-19. About the study: Sites across the United States, Italy and Spain contributed samples from acute and convalescent COVID-19. T cells, B-cell-depleted T cells, or PBMCs provided the cDNA or gDNA that served as material.

Per the authors' pipeline: Estimation of nucleated cell counts was performed using reference gene primer amplification. The data were produced by immunoSEQ multiplex PCR, yet TCRdb's version contains in-frame clones alone and is incomplete. The V and J calls and clone size were taken over from that table, and D and trimming were inferred from the DNA. Altogether around 100,000 clones are present, about 90% being singletons, with the ten largest covering approximately 3.1%. The J gene is TRBJ2-3, the V gene TRBV24-1, with 11 positions matching TRBD1. The sequence was obtained from a middle-aged man in a cohort sampled during active COVID-19. What was sequenced was peripheral blood. The CDR3 DNA follows: TGTGCCACCAGTGATCCGGGACAGGGGGTTTCAGATACGCAGTATTTT. Protein sequence: CATSDPGQGVSDTQYF.